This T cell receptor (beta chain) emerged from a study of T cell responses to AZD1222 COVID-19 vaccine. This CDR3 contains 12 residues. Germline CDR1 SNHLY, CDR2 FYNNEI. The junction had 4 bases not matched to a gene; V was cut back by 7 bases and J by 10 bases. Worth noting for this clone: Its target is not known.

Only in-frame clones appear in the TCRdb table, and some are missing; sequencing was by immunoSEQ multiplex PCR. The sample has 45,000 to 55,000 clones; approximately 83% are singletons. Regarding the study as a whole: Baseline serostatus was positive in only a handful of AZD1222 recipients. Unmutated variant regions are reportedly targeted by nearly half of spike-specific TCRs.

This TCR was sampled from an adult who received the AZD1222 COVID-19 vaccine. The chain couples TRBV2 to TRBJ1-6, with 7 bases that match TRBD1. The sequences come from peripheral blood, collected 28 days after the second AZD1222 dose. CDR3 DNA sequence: TGTGCCAGCACAGGGGGTGAATCACCCCTCCACTTT. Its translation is CASTGGESPLHF. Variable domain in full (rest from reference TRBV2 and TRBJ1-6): EPEVTQTPSHQVTQMGQEVILRCVPISNHLYFYWYRQILGQKVEFLVSFYNNEISEKSEIFDDQFSVERPDGSNFTLKIRSTKLEDSAMYFCASTGGESPLHFGNGTRLTVT.